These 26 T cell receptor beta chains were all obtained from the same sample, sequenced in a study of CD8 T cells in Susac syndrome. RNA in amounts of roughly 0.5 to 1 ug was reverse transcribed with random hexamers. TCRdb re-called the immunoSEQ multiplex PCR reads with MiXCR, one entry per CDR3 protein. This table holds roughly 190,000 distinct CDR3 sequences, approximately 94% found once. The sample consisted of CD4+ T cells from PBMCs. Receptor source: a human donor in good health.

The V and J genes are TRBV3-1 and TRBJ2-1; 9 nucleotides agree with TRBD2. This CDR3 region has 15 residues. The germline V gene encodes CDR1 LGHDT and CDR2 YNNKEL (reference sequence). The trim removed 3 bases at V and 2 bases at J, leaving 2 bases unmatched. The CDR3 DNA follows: TGTGCCAGCAGCCAGAGACTAGCGGCCTACAATGAGCAGTTCTTC. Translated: CASSQRLAAYNEQFF.

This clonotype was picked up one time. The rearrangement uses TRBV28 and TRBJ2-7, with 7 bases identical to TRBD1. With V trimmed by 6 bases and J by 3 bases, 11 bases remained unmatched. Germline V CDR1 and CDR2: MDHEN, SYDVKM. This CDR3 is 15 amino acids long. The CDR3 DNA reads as TGTGCCAGCAGGTACTCCGGGACAGACCGCTACGAGCAGTACTTC. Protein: CASRYSGTDRYEQYF.

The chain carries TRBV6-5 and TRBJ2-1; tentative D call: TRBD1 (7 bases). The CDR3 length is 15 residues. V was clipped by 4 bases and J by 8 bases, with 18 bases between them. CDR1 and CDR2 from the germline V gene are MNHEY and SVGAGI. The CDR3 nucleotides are TGTGCCAGCAGTTCAAGGGGAGGACAGGCTTATGAGCAGTTCTTC. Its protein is CASSSRGGQAYEQFF.

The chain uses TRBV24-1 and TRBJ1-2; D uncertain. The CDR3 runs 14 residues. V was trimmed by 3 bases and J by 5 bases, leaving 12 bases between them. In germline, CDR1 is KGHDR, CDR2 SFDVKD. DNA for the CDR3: TGTGCCACCAGTGATGCCAAAACTAGATATGGCTACACCTTC. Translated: CATSDAKTRYGYTF.

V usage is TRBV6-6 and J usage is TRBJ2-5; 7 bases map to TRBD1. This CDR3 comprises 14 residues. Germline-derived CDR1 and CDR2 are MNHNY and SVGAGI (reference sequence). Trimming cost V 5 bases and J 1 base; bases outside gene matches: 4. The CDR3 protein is CASSARTGQETQYF. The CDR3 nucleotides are TGTGCCAGCAGTGCCCGGACAGGCCAAGAGACCCAGTACTTC.

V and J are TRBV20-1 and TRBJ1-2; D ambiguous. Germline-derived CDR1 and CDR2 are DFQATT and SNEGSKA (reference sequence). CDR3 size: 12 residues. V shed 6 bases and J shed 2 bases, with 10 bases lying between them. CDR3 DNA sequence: TGCAGTGCGGGTAGTGGGAACTATGGCTACACCTTC. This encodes CSAGSGNYGYTF.

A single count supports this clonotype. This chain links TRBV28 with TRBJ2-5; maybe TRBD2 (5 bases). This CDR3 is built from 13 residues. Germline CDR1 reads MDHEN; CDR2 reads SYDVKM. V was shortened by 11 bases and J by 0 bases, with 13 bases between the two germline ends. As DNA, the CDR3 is TGTGCCTCAACCCCGGGGTACCAAGAGACCCAGTACTTC. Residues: CASTPGYQETQYF.

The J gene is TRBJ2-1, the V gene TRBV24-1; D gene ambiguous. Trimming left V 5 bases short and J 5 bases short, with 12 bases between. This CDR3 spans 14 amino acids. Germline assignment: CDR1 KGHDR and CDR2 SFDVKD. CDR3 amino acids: CATSALTKDNEQFF. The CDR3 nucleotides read TGTGCCACCAGTGCCCTGACCAAAGACAATGAGCAGTTCTTC.

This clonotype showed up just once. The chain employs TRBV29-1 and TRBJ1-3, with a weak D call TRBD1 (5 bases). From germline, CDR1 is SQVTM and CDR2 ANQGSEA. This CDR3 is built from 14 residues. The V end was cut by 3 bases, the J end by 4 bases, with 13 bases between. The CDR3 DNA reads TGCAGCGTTGATGTGGGGCGCGGAGGAAACACCATATATTTT. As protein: CSVDVGRGGNTIYF.

The CDR3 DNA reads as TGTGCCAGCTCACCAGGGAGGTACGAGCAGTACTTC. Its protein product is CASSPGRYEQYF. The chain combines TRBV18 with TRBJ2-7; tentative D call: TRBD2 (6 bases). Germline CDR1 KGHSH, CDR2 LQKENI. CDR3 size: 12 residues. Deletions cut 2 bases from V and 4 bases from J, with 6 bases between.

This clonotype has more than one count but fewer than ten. The CDR3 loop is CASSLARGRSYNEQFF. CDR3 sequence (DNA): TGTGCCAGCAGCTTAGCTCGGGGACGCTCCTACAATGAGCAGTTCTTC. J is TRBJ2-1 and V is TRBV7-6; D is tentatively TRBD1 or TRBD2 (5 bases each). From germline, CDR1 is SGHVS and CDR2 FNYEAQ. V lost 0 bases, J lost 0 bases, and 9 bases lay in between. This CDR3 spans 16 amino acids.

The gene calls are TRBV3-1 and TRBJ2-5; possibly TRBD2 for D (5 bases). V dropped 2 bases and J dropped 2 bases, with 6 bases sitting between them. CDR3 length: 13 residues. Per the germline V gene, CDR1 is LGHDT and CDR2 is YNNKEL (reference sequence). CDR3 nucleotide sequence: TGTGCCAGCAGCCAAAGGACTCAAGAGACCCAGTACTTC. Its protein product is CASSQRTQETQYF.

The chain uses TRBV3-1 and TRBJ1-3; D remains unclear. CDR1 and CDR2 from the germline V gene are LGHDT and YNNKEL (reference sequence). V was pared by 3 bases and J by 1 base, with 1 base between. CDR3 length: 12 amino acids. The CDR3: CASSHSGNTIYF. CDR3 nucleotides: TGTGCCAGCAGCCATTCTGGAAACACCATATATTTT.

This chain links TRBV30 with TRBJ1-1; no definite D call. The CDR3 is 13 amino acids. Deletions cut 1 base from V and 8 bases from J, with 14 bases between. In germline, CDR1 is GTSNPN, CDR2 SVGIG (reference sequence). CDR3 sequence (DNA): TGTGCCTGGAGTGGGGGTCAAGGCCGGGAAGCTTTCTTT. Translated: CAWSGGQGREAFF.

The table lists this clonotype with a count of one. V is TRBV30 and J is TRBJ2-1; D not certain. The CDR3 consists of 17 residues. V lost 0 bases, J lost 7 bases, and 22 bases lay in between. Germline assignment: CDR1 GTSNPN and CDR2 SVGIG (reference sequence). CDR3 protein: CAWSVLVGQPMRNEQFF. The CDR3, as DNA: TGTGCCTGGAGTGTACTGGTTGGGCAGCCCATGAGGAATGAGCAGTTCTTC.

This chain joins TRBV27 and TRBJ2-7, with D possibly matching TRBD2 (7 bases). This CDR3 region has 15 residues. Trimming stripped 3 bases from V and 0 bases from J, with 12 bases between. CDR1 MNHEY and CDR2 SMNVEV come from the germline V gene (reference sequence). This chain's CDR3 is CASSFREGGSYEQYF. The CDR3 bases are TGTGCCAGCAGTTTTAGGGAGGGGGGCTCCTACGAGCAGTACTTC.

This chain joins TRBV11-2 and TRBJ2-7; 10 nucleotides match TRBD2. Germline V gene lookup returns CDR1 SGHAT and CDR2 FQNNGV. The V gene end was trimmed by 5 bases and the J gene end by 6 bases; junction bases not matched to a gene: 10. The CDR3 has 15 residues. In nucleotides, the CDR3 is TGTGCCAGCAGCAGTCTAGCGGGAGCGGGCTTCGAGCAGTACTTC. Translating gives CASSSLAGAGFEQYF.

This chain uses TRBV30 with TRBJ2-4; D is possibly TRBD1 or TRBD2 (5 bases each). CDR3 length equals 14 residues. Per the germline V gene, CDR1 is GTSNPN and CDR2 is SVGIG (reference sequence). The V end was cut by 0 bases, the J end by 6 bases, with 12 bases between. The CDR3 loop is CAWSVAWGTNIQYF. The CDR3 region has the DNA TGTGCCTGGAGTGTAGCCTGGGGGACAAACATTCAGTACTTC.

The CDR3 sequence: CASSRSGGSYTF. The CDR3 DNA is TGTGCCAGCAGCCGGAGCGGTGGTAGCTACACCTTC. The rearrangement joins TRBV14 to TRBJ1-2; D is unresolved. The CDR3 is 12 amino acids. Trimming pared 4 bases from V and 9 bases from J, leaving 12 bases between. Germline V gene lookup returns CDR1 SGHDN and CDR2 FVKESK.

CDR3 sequence reads: CSAPRGGEETQYF. For the CDR3, the DNA is TGCAGTGCTCCGCGTGGCGGGGAAGAGACCCAGTACTTC. V usage is TRBV20-1 and J usage is TRBJ2-5; weak D call: TRBD2 (6 bases). The CDR3 runs 13 residues. Germline CDR1 DFQATT, CDR2 SNEGSKA (reference sequence). Trimming took 5 bases from V and 3 from J, leaving 13 bases between them.

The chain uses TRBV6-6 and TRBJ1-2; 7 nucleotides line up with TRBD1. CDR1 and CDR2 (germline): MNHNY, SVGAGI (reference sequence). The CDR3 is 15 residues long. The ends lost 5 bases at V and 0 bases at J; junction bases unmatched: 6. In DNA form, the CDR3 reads TGTGCCAGCAGTGCCCGACAGGGAGCTAACTATGGCTACACCTTC. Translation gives CASSARQGANYGYTF.

The CDR3 region is CAWSPRTGVRNQPQHF. CDR3 sequence (DNA): TGTGCCTGGTCGCCTCGGACAGGGGTCCGCAATCAGCCCCAGCATTTT. The rearrangement links TRBV30 to TRBJ1-5; 9 bases are a match to TRBD1. CDR1 and CDR2 from the germline V gene are GTSNPN and SVGIG (reference sequence). The CDR3 covers 16 residues. V gave up 5 bases and J gave up 2 bases; unmatched junction bases: 10.

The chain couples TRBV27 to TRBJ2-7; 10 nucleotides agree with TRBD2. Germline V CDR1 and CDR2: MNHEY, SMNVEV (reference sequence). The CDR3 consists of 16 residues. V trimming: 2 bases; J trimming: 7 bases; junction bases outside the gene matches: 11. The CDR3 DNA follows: TGTGCCAGCAGTTTAGGGACACTAGCGGGGCCTGGTGAGCAGTACTTC. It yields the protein CASSLGTLAGPGEQYF.

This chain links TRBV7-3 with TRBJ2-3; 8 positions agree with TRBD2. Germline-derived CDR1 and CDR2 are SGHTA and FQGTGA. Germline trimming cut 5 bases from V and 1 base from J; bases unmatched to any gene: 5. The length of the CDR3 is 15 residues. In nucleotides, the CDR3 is TGTGCCAGCAGCCGCGGGGGGCCGGGCACAGATACGCAGTATTTT. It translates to CASSRGGPGTDTQYF.

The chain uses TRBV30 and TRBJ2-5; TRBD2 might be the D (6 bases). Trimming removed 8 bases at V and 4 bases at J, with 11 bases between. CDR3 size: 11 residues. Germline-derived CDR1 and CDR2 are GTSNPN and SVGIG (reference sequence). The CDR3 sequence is CAGRELETQYF. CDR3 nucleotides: TGTGCCGGCCGGGAGTTAGAGACCCAGTACTTC. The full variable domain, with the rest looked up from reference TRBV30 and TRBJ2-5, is SQTIHQWPATLVQPVGSPLSLECTVEGTSNPNLYWYRQAAGRGLQLLFYSVGIGQISSEVPQNLSASRPQDRQFILSSKKLLLSDSGFYLCAGRELETQYFGPGTRLLVL.

This CDR3 reads CSVIGGGNTDTQYF. CDR3 nucleotide sequence: TGCAGCGTAATCGGTGGAGGGAACACAGATACGCAGTATTTT. V usage is TRBV29-1 and J usage is TRBJ2-3; TRBD2 is a possible D gene (6 bases). V lost 6 bases and J lost 2, with 15 bases in between. The CDR3 loop spans 14 amino acids. Germline CDR1 reads SQVTM; CDR2 reads ANQGSEA.